These T cell receptor beta chains were read from a single sample in a study of blood T cell repertoires in COVID-19. The protocol was immunoSEQ multiplex PCR, while the TCRdb copy is restricted to in-frame clones and leaves out a portion. The table has about 260,000 clones, 87% seen once; the top ten hold 2% to 2.5%. The sample was peripheral blood. These receptors were obtained from a woman in her 50s with acute or convalescent COVID-19. CDR3s include the opening cysteine and the closing phenylalanine or tryptophan. The D gene is left open where the match is weak. Clone sizes are given selectively: once, few, many, or a class where the clone is expanded.

>TRBV3-1/TRBV3-2|TRBD2|.|TRBJ2-3
TGTGCCAGCAGCCAAGACAGGTGGACTAGCGGGAGGGCCTCAGATACGCAGTATTTT
CASSQDRWTSGRASDTQYF
>TRBV7-2|TRBD2|.|TRBJ2-1
TGTGCCAGCAGCTTATTCGTGGGACTAGCGGGAAATGAGCAGTTCTTC
CASSLFVGLAGNEQFF
>TRBV11-3|TRBD2|.|TRBJ2-7
TGTGCCAGCAGCTTTGGGGGAGGGCTGGCCGAGCAGTACTTC
CASSFGGGLAEQYF
>TRBV5-5|.|.|TRBJ1-3
TGTGCCAGCAGCCCCTCGGCAGGGGCCGGAAACACCATATATTTT
CASSPSAGAGNTIYF
>TRBV11-1|TRBD2|.|TRBJ2-2
TGTGCCAGCAGCTCGAGCGGGAGGTACACCGGGGAGCTGTTTTTT
CASSSSGRYTGELFF
>TRBV20-1|.|.|TRBJ1-6
TGCAGTGCTAGTGAGGGCAGGGGCGATTATAATTCACCCCTCCACTTT
CSASEGRGDYNSPLHF
>TRBV12-3/TRBV12-4|.|.|TRBJ2-7
TGTGCCAGCAGCTACTACGAACCCTACGAGCAGTACTTC
CASSYYEPYEQYF
>TRBV28|TRBD1|.|TRBJ2-1
TGTGCAACCGGACAGGTCCGCAATGAGCAGTTCTTC
CATGQVRNEQFF
>TRBV10-3|.|.|TRBJ2-1
TGTGCCTCTCGGGAGTACAATGAGCAGTTCTTC
CASREYNEQFF
>TRBV5-1|TRBD2|once|TRBJ2-1
TGCGCCAGCAGCTTGTTAGCGGGAGATGGGCTTGAGCAGTTCTTC
CASSLLAGDGLEQFF
>TRBV6-2/TRBV6-3|.|.|TRBJ2-1
TGTGCCAGCAGTGCGCAGGTTGGGAGAGGGTACAATGAGCAGTTCTTC
CASSAQVGRGYNEQFF
>TRBV27|.|.|TRBJ1-1
TGTGCCAGCAGTTTATATCGGCGGGGGACGGTGAACACTGAAGCTTTCTTT
CASSLYRRGTVNTEAFF
>TRBV10-3|TRBD2|.|TRBJ2-2
TGTGCCATCAGGACGGGACTAGCGGGAGACACCGGGGAGCTGTTTTTT
CAIRTGLAGDTGELFF
>TRBV6-6|TRBD2|.|TRBJ2-1
TGTGCCAGCAGTCCGCTGACTAGCGGGGGTCCTGGGGATGAGCAGTTCTTC
CASSPLTSGGPGDEQFF
>TRBV28|TRBD1|.|TRBJ2-2
TGTGCCAGCAGGGACAGGGGCACCGGGGAGCTGTTTTTT
CASRDRGTGELFF
>TRBV3-1/TRBV3-2|TRBD2|.|TRBJ2-7
TGTGCCAGCAGCCAAAGCGGGGAGGGCGACGAGCAGTACTTC
CASSQSGEGDEQYF
>TRBV3-1/TRBV3-2|TRBD1|.|TRBJ1-2
TGTGCCAGCAGTCGGGACAGTCTTTATGGCTACACCTTC
CASSRDSLYGYTF
>TRBV18|.|.|TRBJ1-1
TGTGCCAGCTCACCAAGTGCAGGGTCGGAAACTTTCTTT
CASSPSAGSETFF
>TRBV5-1|.|.|TRBJ2-2
TGCGCCATACGTAGCGGAGTTAACACCGGGGAGCTGTTTTTT
CAIRSGVNTGELFF
>TRBV19|.|once|TRBJ2-7
TGTGCCAGTAGTCCAAGGACAGCCCTGGGTTACGAGCAGTACTTC
CASSPRTALGYEQYF
>TRBV9|TRBD2|once|TRBJ2-1
TGTGCCAGCAGCGTCCTGGGACTAGCGGGAGTAGATGAGCAGTTCTTC
CASSVLGLAGVDEQFF
>TRBV30|.|.|TRBJ2-7
TGTGCCTGGAGCGGAGAGAGGCGGGAACTAACCTACGAGCAGTACTTC
CAWSGERRELTYEQYF
>TRBV7-2|TRBD2|.|TRBJ2-3
TGTGCCAGCAGCCAGACTAGCGGGTTTACAGATACGCAGTATTTT
CASSQTSGFTDTQYF
>TRBV7-9|TRBD1|.|TRBJ2-7
TGTGCCAGCAGCTCGACAGGGGGCGGGTACGAGCAGTACTTC
CASSSTGGGYEQYF
>TRBV5-1|.|few|TRBJ1-1
TGCGCCAGCAGAACAGAGACAGGCATGAACACTGAAGCTTTCTTT
CASRTETGMNTEAFF
>TRBV24-1|.|.|TRBJ2-1
TGTGCCACCAGTGACCCTACTACCATTCGGAATGAGCAGTTCTTC
CATSDPTTIRNEQFF
>TRBV7-2|.|.|TRBJ1-5
TGTGCCAGCAGCTTATTGGGGGGACAGCCCCAGCATTTT
CASSLLGGQPQHF
>TRBV11-2|TRBD2|.|TRBJ2-1
TGTGCCAGCAGCTTGGAGGCGGGAGGGCCTTTTGAGCAGTTCTTC
CASSLEAGGPFEQFF
>TRBV3-1/TRBV3-2|.|.|TRBJ1-1
TGTGCCAGCAGCCAAGTTTTTGCCAGGAAGAACACTGAAGCTTTCTTT
CASSQVFARKNTEAFF
>TRBV4-1|.|.|TRBJ1-5
TGCGCCAGCAGCCAAGATGGGGGCAGGGCGGCTCAGCCCCAGCATTTT
CASSQDGGRAAQPQHF
>TRBV4-2|.|.|TRBJ1-4
TGTGCCAGCAGCCCTCTGGGGAGCGCTAATGAAAAACTGTTTTTT
CASSPLGSANEKLFF
>TRBV28|TRBD2|large|TRBJ2-1
TGTGCCAGCAGTCCAGGGACTAGCGGGAGGGCCGCTGAGCAGTTCTTC
CASSPGTSGRAAEQFF
>TRBV29-1|TRBD1|.|TRBJ2-7
TGCAGCGTAGATCGACAGGGCGCGGGCTACGAGCAGTACTTC
CSVDRQGAGYEQYF